These 25 T cell receptor beta chains came from one sample sequenced in a study of cytomegalovirus exposure and HLA in healthy donors. PCR amplification relied on 60 Vbeta primers (plus 13 Jbeta primers). TCRdb keeps only in-frame clones here, not all; method: immunoSEQ multiplex PCR. The data hold 90,000 to 100,000 clones, with approximately 69% observed a single time. The source material was PBMCs. Source of these receptors: a female donor in good health and CMV-seronegative.

The rearrangement joins TRBV5-4 to TRBJ2-1; no definite D call. CDR1 is SGHNT, CDR2 YYREEE, per germline (reference sequence). The CDR3 is 15 residues long. Between the trimmed V and J ends, which lost 1 base and 2 bases, there was a span of 10 bases. CDR3 region: CASSLRAGTYNEQFF. DNA for the CDR3: TGTGCCAGCAGCTTGCGCGCAGGCACCTACAATGAGCAGTTCTTC.

This clone occurred a few times. V usage is TRBV7-2 and J usage is TRBJ2-2; perhaps TRBD2 as D (6 bases). Trimming left V 1 base short and J 1 base short, with 7 bases between. The germline CDR1 and CDR2 sequences are SGHTA and FQGNSA. CDR3 length: 15 amino acids. In nucleotides, the CDR3 is TGTGCCAGCAGCTTAGGGGGGGTGAACACCGGGGAGCTGTTTTTT. Protein: CASSLGGVNTGELFF.

This rearrangement joins TRBV6-5 to TRBJ1-1; the match to TRBD1 covers 8 bases. The V gene end was trimmed by 2 bases and the J gene end by 5 bases; junction bases not matched to a gene: 4. Germline V CDR1 and CDR2: MNHEY, SVGAGI. The length of the CDR3 is 14 residues. The CDR3 here is CASSYADRGTEAFF. CDR3 in DNA: TGTGCCAGCAGTTACGCTGACAGGGGTACTGAAGCTTTCTTT.

This clone has only a few counts. The gene calls are TRBV21-1 and TRBJ2-2; the table's TRBD1 call for D was not verified on the DNA. TRBV21-1 is a pseudogene. This CDR3 contains 19 residues. The CDR3 spells CASSYRDRGVFVYTGELFF. CDR3 bases: TGTGCCAGCAGCTACCGGGACAGGGGGGTTTTTGTCTACACCGGGGAGCTGTTTTTT.

The rearrangement joins TRBV14 to TRBJ1-4; D unresolved. The CDR3 length is 14 residues. CDR1 and CDR2 (germline): SGHDN, FVKESK. Trimming removed 5 bases at V and 6 bases at J, with 13 bases between. The CDR3 bases are TGTGCCAGCAGCACGGTCGCCATGGATGAAAAACTGTTTTTT. Protein sequence: CASSTVAMDEKLFF.

The sample holds a few counts of this clone. The chain uses TRBV11-1 and TRBJ2-1, with D possibly matching TRBD2 (7 bases). Trimming took 1 base from V and 5 from J, leaving 12 bases between them. The germline V gene encodes CDR1 SGHAT and CDR2 FQDESV (reference sequence). The CDR3 contains 15 residues. CDR3: CASSLGGGGDNEQFF. The CDR3 region has the DNA TGTGCCAGCAGCTTAGGTGGAGGGGGGGACAATGAGCAGTTCTTC.

This clone was found once. CDR3 amino acids: CASSFRGQPQHF. DNA of the CDR3: TGTGCCAGCAGCTTCAGGGGGCAGCCCCAGCATTTT. The chain couples TRBV5-8 to TRBJ1-5, with TRBD1 matching over 7 bases. There are 12 residues in the CDR3. CDR1 and CDR2 (germline): SGHTS, YDEGEE. J was trimmed by 7 bases and V by 2 bases; bases with no gene match: 0.

The chain combines TRBV5-1 with TRBJ2-1; 7 nucleotides match TRBD2. The CDR3 runs 13 residues. Per the germline V gene, CDR1 is SGHRS and CDR2 is YFSETQ. J gave up 4 bases and V 6 bases, and 4 bases lay outside the gene matches. CDR3 nucleotide sequence: TGCGCCAGCATGGCGGGGGTATACAATGAGCAGTTCTTC. Residues: CASMAGVYNEQFF. Full variable domain (rest looked up from reference TRBV5-1 and TRBJ2-1): KAGVTQTPRYLIKTRGQQVTLSCSPISGHRSVSWYQQTPGQGLQFLFEYFSETQRNKGNFPGRFSGRQFSNSRSEMNVSTLELGDSALYLCASMAGVYNEQFFGPGTRLTVL.

The CDR3 is CASGLHQPQHF. The CDR3 DNA is TGTGCTAGTGGTCTTCATCAGCCCCAGCATTTT. This sequence joins TRBV12-5 and TRBJ1-5; D is unclear. CDR1 LGHNT and CDR2 FRNRAP come from the germline V gene. Deletions cut 5 bases from V and 5 bases from J, with 4 bases between. The CDR3 is 11 amino acids.

The DNA of the CDR3 is TGTGCCAGCAGCCGAGGACTAGCGGGGAGTGCGAGGGAGACCCAGTACTTC. It specifies CASSRGLAGSARETQYF. The rearrangement uses TRBV14 and TRBJ2-5; the match to TRBD2 covers 12 bases. With V trimmed by 4 bases and J by 5 bases, 11 bases remained unmatched. This CDR3 region has 17 residues. Germline assignment: CDR1 SGHDN and CDR2 FVKESK.

The rearrangement links TRBV29-1 to TRBJ2-3; 10 nucleotides agree with TRBD1. V gave up 4 bases and J gave up 3 bases; unmatched junction bases: 4. Germline V CDR1 and CDR2: SQVTM, ANQGSEA. This CDR3 comprises 14 residues. CDR3 in DNA: TGCAGCGTTGTCGGGACAGGGGAGACAGATACGCAGTATTTT. As protein: CSVVGTGETDTQYF.

This clone was seen a few times. The gene calls are TRBV4-1 and TRBJ2-7; the D gene is possibly TRBD2 (5 bases). CDR3 length equals 18 residues. Germline V gene sequence: CDR1 MGHRA, CDR2 YSYEKL. V lost 1 base and J lost 3, with 22 bases in between. The chain's CDR3 is CASSQVVTGSSSLYEQYF. The CDR3 DNA is TGCGCCAGCAGCCAAGTCGTGACGGGGTCCAGTTCCCTCTACGAGCAGTACTTC.

The V gene is TRBV5-6, the J gene TRBJ1-2; no reliable D call. This CDR3 has 14 residues. Trimming took 4 bases from V and 4 from J, leaving 14 bases between them. The germline V gene has CDR1 SGHDT and CDR2 YYEEEE. CDR3 sequence reads: CASSPVGVGYGYTF. Written as DNA, the CDR3 is TGTGCCAGCAGCCCCGTCGGGGTCGGCTATGGCTACACCTTC.

The chain links TRBV4-3 to TRBJ1-6; D remains ambiguous. Trimming removed 6 bases at V and 7 bases at J, with 16 bases between. CDR1 and CDR2 (germline): LGHNA, YSLEER. The CDR3 length is 15 residues. The CDR3 DNA reads as TGCGCCAGCAGACCGATGATCGTAGCAAATTCACCCCTCCACTTT. It translates to CASRPMIVANSPLHF.

V gene TRBV5-8 combines with J gene TRBJ1-5; TRBD1 matches 7 bases. V gave up 2 bases and J gave up 2 bases; unmatched junction bases: 7. Germline V gene lookup returns CDR1 SGHTS and CDR2 YDEGEE. This CDR3 comprises 16 residues. The CDR3 is CASSFVGGAGNQPQHF. CDR3 DNA sequence: TGTGCCAGCAGCTTTGTAGGGGGCGCGGGCAATCAGCCCCAGCATTTT.

The J gene is TRBJ1-3, the V gene TRBV9; 12 bases are shared with TRBD1. CDR3 length: 15 amino acids. Losses at the gene ends were 2 bases for V and 8 bases for J; bases not matched to a gene: 5. Germline loops: CDR1 SGDLS, CDR2 YYNGEE. CDR3 sequence: CASSVQGQGAHTIYF. The CDR3 DNA sequence: TGTGCCAGCAGCGTCCAGGGACAGGGGGCGCACACCATATATTTT. Full variable domain (missing parts from reference TRBV9 and TRBJ1-3): DSGVTQTPKHLITATGQRVTLRCSPRSGDLSVYWYQQSLDQGLQFLIQYYNGEERAKGNILERFSAQQFPDLHSELNLSSLELGDSALYFCASSVQGQGAHTIYFGEGSWLTVV.

This chain links TRBV21-1 with TRBJ2-5; the DNA was not used to check the table's D call, TRBD2. TRBV21-1 is a pseudogene locus. The CDR3 is 19 residues long. CDR3 DNA: TGTGCCAGCAGCAAATTTTCCTCCGGACTAGCGGGAATACAAGAGACCCAGTACTTC. It is translated as CASSKFSSGLAGIQETQYF.

CDR3 in amino acids: CASSFGGGNEKLFF. DNA of the CDR3: TGTGCCAGCAGCTTCGGGGGAGGTAATGAAAAACTGTTTTTT. The chain has TRBV5-4 and TRBJ1-4; a possible D gene is TRBD1 (5 bases). The germline CDR1 and CDR2 sequences are SGHNT and YYREEE (reference sequence). The CDR3 runs to 14 residues. Trimming took off 2 bases at V and 4 bases at J, with 9 bases between the two ends.

The gene calls are TRBV28 and TRBJ2-7, with TRBD2 as a possible D gene (6 bases). Deletions cut 6 bases from V and 2 bases from J, with 8 bases between. The CDR3 has 12 residues. Germline CDR1 and CDR2: MDHEN and SYDVKM. The CDR3 here is CASRLATYEQYF. CDR3 sequence (DNA): TGTGCCAGCAGACTAGCTACCTACGAGCAGTACTTC.

The genes are TRBV30 and TRBJ1-1; D perhaps matches TRBD1 (6 bases). Per germline, CDR1 GTSNPN and CDR2 SVGIG (reference sequence). This CDR3 has 15 amino acids. Trimming removed 0 bases at V and 5 bases at J, with 16 bases between. Written as DNA, the CDR3 is TGTGCCTGGAGTGTACAAGGGGCCCAGGGGACTGAAGCTTTCTTT. It specifies CAWSVQGAQGTEAFF. The entire variable domain, with the rest obtained from reference TRBV30 and TRBJ1-1, is as follows: SQTIHQWPATLVQPVGSPLSLECTVEGTSNPNLYWYRQAAGRGLQLLFYSVGIGQISSEVPQNLSASRPQDRQFILSSKKLLLSDSGFYLCAWSVQGAQGTEAFFGQGTRLTVV.

This clone was detected a few times. J is TRBJ2-4 and V is TRBV4-1; the match to TRBD2 covers 7 bases. CDR3 length: 15 residues. Per germline, CDR1 MGHRA and CDR2 YSYEKL. V lost 2 bases and J lost 0; bases outside the gene matches: 1. CDR3 residues: CASSQIAGAKNIQYF. In DNA form, the CDR3 reads TGCGCCAGCAGCCAAATAGCGGGAGCCAAAAACATTCAGTACTTC.

J is TRBJ2-5 and V is TRBV7-2; 8 bases fit TRBD1. The germline CDR1 and CDR2 sequences are SGHTA and FQGNSA. CDR3 length equals 13 residues. V lost 5 bases, J lost 3 bases, and 2 bases stayed unmatched. The DNA of the CDR3 is TGTGCCAGCAGCAGACAGGGGAAAGAGACCCAGTACTTC. Residues: CASSRQGKETQYF.

This clone came up a few times. In nucleotides, the CDR3 is TGTGCCAGCAGTGGCGGGACAGGGTCCTACGAGCAGTACTTC. Translated: CASSGGTGSYEQYF. The J gene is TRBJ2-7, the V gene TRBV6-5; 9 positions match TRBD1. J lost 1 base, V lost 5 bases, and 3 bases had no gene match. CDR3 length equals 14 residues. Germline lookup yields CDR1 MNHEY and CDR2 SVGAGI.

The CDR3 reads CASSLGQPNTGELFF. The DNA of the CDR3 is TGCGCCAGCAGCTTGGGACAGCCTAACACCGGGGAGCTGTTTTTT. The rearrangement joins TRBV5-1 to TRBJ2-2; a weak D match, TRBD1 (5 bases). V was pared by 0 bases and J by 2 bases, with 8 bases between. Germline V gene data show CDR1 as SGHRS and CDR2 as YFSETQ. The CDR3 consists of 15 residues.

The CDR3 here is CASSFRGTGGWGTDTQYF. The CDR3 nucleotides are TGTGCCAGCAGCTTCAGGGGAACGGGAGGGTGGGGCACAGATACGCAGTATTTT. The chain is built from TRBV7-2 and TRBJ2-3, with TRBD2 matching 8 bases. J lost 1 base, V lost 3 bases, and 12 bases had no gene match. This CDR3 comprises 18 residues. Germline V gives CDR1 SGHTA, CDR2 FQGNSA.